This T cell receptor beta chain comes out of a study of T cell repertoires in cytomegalovirus infection. About the research overall: Peptides in the study included HLA-C-restricted and HLA-B-restricted CMV epitopes. Indicated by public TCR beta signatures were CMV infection and matching HLA type.

This clonotype was counted only a few times. The antigen remains undetermined. CDR1 and CDR2 (germline): LNHDA, SQIVND (reference sequence). Deletions cut 5 bases from V and 6 bases from J, with 14 bases between. This CDR3 has 14 amino acids. TCRdb reanalysed the reads using MiXCR and keeps one entry per CDR3 protein. The sample includes about half a million distinct CDR3 sequences, about 33% of them seen just once. This TCR derives from a human donor in good health (CMV status not recorded). Some clones in this sample may be carry-over from other donors' samples. The genes are TRBV19 and TRBJ2-1, with D perhaps TRBD1 or TRBD2 (5 bases each). The sample consisted of cultured PBMCs, taken from culture after CMV antigen stimulation. CDR3 protein: CASSPGAGLNEQFF. Here the CDR3 DNA reads TGTGCCAGTAGTCCCGGGGCCGGACTCAATGAGCAGTTCTTC.